This T cell receptor (beta chain) was identified in a study of T cell responses to AZD1222 COVID-19 vaccine. Study-wide points: CD4 TCRs covered the whole spike, strongest at regions 160-218 and 743-854. Repertoires were obtained only post-peak T cell response. Reportedly, nearly half of unique spike TCRs recognized epitopes outside B.1.351/B.1.1.7 mutations.

V dropped 3 bases and J dropped 0 bases, with 9 bases sitting between them. The CDR3 has 14 amino acids. Germline CDR1 and CDR2: MGHRA and YSYEKL. This clone showed up just a few times. As yet, its antigen is unknown. The method was immunoSEQ multiplex PCR; TCRdb's version includes in-frame clones alone and lacks a portion of them. The sample consists of roughly 110,000 clones, about four fifths of them appearing once. Sequences were derived from peripheral blood, sampled on day 0 of AZD1222 vaccination. The J gene is TRBJ2-7, the V gene TRBV4-1; D is ambiguous. The sequence was collected from an adult in good health. CDR3 protein: CASSQGRSSYEQYF. CDR3 nucleotides: TGCGCCAGCAGCCAGGGCCGGAGCTCCTACGAGCAGTACTTC.